These T cell receptor beta chains were read from a single sample in a study of blood T cells in healthy people across ages. TCRdb passed the 5' RACE reads through MiXCR, listing each CDR3 protein once. This table has more than 650,000 distinct CDR3 sequences, approximately 53% appearing once. Sequencing was carried out using blood. The receptors derive from a man at least 80 years old in good health. Each CDR3 is given with its conserved first and last residue. A D gene is named only where the DNA matches it firmly. Size tells how often a clone was seen (once, few, many) or the class of an expanded clone, and some rows leave it out.

d_call	clone_size	v_call	j_call	cdr3_nt	cdr3_aa
NA	NA	TRBV30	TRBJ2-7	TGTGCCTGGAGTGGAACTAGGAGGCCCACCTACGAGCAGTACTTC	CAWSGTRRPTYEQYF
NA	NA	TRBV20-1	TRBJ1-1	TGCAGTGCTAGATCGAATGGGGGTGCTTTCTTT	CSARSNGGAFF
TRBD1	few	TRBV27	TRBJ2-5	TGTGCCAGCAGTTTAACCCGGACAGGGGTAGGAGAGACCCAGTACTTC	CASSLTRTGVGETQYF
NA	NA	TRBV5-1	TRBJ2-7	TGCGCCAGCAGCTTGGGTGGACCTGGAGGCTTCTACGAGCAGTACTTC	CASSLGGPGGFYEQYF
TRBD2	few	TRBV29-1	TRBJ2-1	TGCAGCGTTGAAGATGGGTCTAGCGGTAACAATGAGCAGTTCTTC	CSVEDGSSGNNEQFF
NA	NA	TRBV20-1	TRBJ2-7	TGCAGTGCTATGTCGGCGGGCCGCTCCTACGAGCAGTACTTC	CSAMSAGRSYEQYF
TRBD2	NA	TRBV10-3	TRBJ2-7	TGTGCCATCAGTGAGGGCGCCTCGGGAGGGACCTACGAGCAGTACTTC	CAISEGASGGTYEQYF
NA	few	TRBV10-3	TRBJ2-7	TGTGCCATCAGCCAGGGTTCCTACGAGCAGTACTTC	CAISQGSYEQYF
TRBD2	NA	TRBV7-8	TRBJ2-7	TGTGCCAGCAGCCTAGCGGCGGGGTCAGGAGGCGGCTCCTACGAGCAGTACTTC	CASSLAAGSGGGSYEQYF
NA	few	TRBV7-2	TRBJ2-3	TGTGCCAGCAGCCCCCGGACTTTAACAACTGATACGCAGTATTTT	CASSPRTLTTDTQYF
NA	few	TRBV10-3	TRBJ1-5	TGTGCCATCACGGACAATTATGATCAGCCTCAGCATTTT	CAITDNYDQPQHF
NA	few	TRBV10-3	TRBJ2-7	TGTGCCACCGAAAACAGGGTAACCTACGAGCAGTACTTC	CATENRVTYEQYF
NA	few	TRBV9	TRBJ1-4	TGTGCCAGCAGCGTCGGACATGCCGCAACTAATGAAAAACTGTTTTTT	CASSVGHAATNEKLFF
NA	many	TRBV12-3/TRBV12-4	TRBJ2-5	TGTGCCAGCACCCTACGCTGGAGGAGTCATGAGACCCAGTACTTC	CASTLRWRSHETQYF
NA	few	TRBV29-1	TRBJ1-1	TGCAGCGTTGTGAGAGGGGTCGGGAACACTGAAGCTTTCTTT	CSVVRGVGNTEAFF
TRBD2	NA	TRBV28	TRBJ2-7	TGTGCCAGCAGTATGGACGGGAGGGAGCAGTACTTC	CASSMDGREQYF
TRBD1	NA	TRBV12-3/TRBV12-4	TRBJ1-1	TGTGCCAGCAGCCTATGGACAGGGGGCGCATCCGGCACTGAAGCTTTCTTT	CASSLWTGGASGTEAFF
TRBD2	NA	TRBV5-1	TRBJ2-5	TGCGCCAGCAGCTCCCCGAGCGGGAGTGGTCGACAAGAGACCCAGTACTTC	CASSSPSGSGRQETQYF
NA	NA	TRBV9	TRBJ1-1	TGTGCCAGCAGCGTAGAAGGCAACCAGGCTTTCTTT	CASSVEGNQAFF
TRBD1	few	TRBV29-1	TRBJ1-1	TGCAGCGATAAGACAGGGACCCACACTGAAGCTTTCTTT	CSDKTGTHTEAFF
TRBD1	NA	TRBV27	TRBJ2-7	TGTGCCAGCAGTTTTTCTCTGGGACAGGGCTCCTACGAGCAGTACTTC	CASSFSLGQGSYEQYF
NA	NA	TRBV27	TRBJ2-7	TGTGCCAGCAGTTTATCGGGTACAGGGATAGGGCCGCGGGTCGAGCAGTACTTC	CASSLSGTGIGPRVEQYF
TRBD1	NA	TRBV4-1	TRBJ2-7	TGCGCCAGCAGCCAAGGGGACAGGGATGTATTCGAGCAGTACTTC	CASSQGDRDVFEQYF
TRBD1	NA	TRBV7-6	TRBJ1-1	TGTGCCAGCAGCCGCGAATCAGGGGGCTTGAACACTGAAGCTTTCTTT	CASSRESGGLNTEAFF
NA	NA	TRBV20-1	TRBJ1-6	TGCAGTGCTAGAGATCTCGCAGGGGCCTATAATTCACCCCTCCACTTT	CSARDLAGAYNSPLHF